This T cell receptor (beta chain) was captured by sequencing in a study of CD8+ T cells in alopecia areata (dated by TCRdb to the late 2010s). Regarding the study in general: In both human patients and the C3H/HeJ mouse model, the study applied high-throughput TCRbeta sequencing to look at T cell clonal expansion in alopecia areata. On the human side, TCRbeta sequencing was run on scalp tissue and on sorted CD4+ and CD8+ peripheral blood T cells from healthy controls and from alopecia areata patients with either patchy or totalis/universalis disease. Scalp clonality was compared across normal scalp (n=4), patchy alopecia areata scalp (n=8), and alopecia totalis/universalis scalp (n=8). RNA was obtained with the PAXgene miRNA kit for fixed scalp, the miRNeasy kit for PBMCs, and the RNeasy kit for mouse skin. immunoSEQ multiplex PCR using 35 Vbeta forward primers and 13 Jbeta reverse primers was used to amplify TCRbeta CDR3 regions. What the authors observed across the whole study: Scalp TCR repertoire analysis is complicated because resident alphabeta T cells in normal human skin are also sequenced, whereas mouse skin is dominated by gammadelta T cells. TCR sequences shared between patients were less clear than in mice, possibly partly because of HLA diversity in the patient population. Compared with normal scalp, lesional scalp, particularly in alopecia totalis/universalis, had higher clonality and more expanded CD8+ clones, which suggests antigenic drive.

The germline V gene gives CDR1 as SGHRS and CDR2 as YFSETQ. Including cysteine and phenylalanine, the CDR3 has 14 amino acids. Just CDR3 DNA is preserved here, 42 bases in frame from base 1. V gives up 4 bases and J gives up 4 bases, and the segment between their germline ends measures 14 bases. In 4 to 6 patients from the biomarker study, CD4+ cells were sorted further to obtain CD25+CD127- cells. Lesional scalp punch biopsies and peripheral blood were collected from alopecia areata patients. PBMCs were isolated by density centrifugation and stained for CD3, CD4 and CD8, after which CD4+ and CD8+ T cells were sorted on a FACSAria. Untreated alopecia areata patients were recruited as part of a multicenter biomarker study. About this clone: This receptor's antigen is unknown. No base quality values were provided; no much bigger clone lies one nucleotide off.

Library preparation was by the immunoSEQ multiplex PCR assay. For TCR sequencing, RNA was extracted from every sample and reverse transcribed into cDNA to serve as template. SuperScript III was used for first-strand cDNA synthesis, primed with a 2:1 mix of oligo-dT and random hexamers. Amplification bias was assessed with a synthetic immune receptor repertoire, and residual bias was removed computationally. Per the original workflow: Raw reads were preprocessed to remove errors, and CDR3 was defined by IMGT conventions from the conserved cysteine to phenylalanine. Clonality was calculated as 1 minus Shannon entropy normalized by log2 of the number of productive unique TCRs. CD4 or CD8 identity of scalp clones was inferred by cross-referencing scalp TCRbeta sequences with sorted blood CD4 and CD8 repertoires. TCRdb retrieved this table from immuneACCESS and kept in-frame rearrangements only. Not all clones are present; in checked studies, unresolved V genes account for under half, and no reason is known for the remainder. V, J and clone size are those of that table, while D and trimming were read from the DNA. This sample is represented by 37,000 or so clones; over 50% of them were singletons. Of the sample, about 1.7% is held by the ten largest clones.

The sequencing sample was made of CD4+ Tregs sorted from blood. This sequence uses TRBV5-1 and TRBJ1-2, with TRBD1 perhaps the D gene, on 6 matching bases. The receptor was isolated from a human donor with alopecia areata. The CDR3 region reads CASSTGTAAYGYTF. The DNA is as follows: TGCGCCAGCAGCACAGGGACGGCCGCCTATGGCTACACCTTC.